The table lists the clone carrying this T cell receptor (beta chain) with a few counts. Its antigen is not identified. Profiling relied on immunoSEQ multiplex PCR, and the TCRdb table lists in-frame clones only, not all of them. In the table there are roughly 55,000 clones, 60% to 80% of which are singletons. The CDR3 is 15 amino acids. Trimming shortened V by 4 bases and J by 4 bases, and 16 bases separated the two germline ends. Germline loops: CDR1 LGHNA, CDR2 YSLEER. The source of the sample is a study of OX40 agonist ivuxolimab in advanced cancers. Study-wide background: Patients undergoing dose escalation presented with hepatocellular carcinoma, melanoma, renal cell or head and neck cancer.

Regarding the study as a whole: CD8+ T cells averaged more expanded clones than CD4+. Some of the nonresponding patients also showed low levels of normalized T-cell clonal expansion. Determination of antigen specificity was not performed for the expanded peripheral T cells.

The rearrangement uses TRBV4-3 and TRBJ1-1; no definite D call. This receptor was obtained from an adult with an advanced solid tumor such as melanoma, head and neck, liver or kidney cancer. Material: CD4+ or CD8+ T cells sorted from blood, obtained in a trial of the OX40 agonist ivuxolimab. Here the CDR3 reads CASSPSWEVSTEAFF. CDR3 nucleotides: TGCGCCAGCAGCCCCTCTTGGGAAGTGAGCACTGAAGCTTTCTTT.